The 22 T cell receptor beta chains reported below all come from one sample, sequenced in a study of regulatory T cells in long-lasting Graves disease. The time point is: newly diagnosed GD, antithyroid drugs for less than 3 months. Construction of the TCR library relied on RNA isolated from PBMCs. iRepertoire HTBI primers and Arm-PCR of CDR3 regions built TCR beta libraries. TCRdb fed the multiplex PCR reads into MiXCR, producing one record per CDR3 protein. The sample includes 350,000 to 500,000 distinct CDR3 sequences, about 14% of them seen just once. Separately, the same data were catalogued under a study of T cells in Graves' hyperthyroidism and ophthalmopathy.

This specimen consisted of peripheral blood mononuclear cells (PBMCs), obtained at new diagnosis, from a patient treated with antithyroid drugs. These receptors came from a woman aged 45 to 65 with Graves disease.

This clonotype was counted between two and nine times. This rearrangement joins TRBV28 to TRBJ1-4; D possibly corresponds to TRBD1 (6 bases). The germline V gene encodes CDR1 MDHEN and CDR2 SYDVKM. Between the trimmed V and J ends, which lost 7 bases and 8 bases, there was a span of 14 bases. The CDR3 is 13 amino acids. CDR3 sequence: CASKTGPREKLFF. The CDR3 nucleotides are TGTGCCAGCAAAACAGGGCCCAGGGAAAAACTGTTTTTT.

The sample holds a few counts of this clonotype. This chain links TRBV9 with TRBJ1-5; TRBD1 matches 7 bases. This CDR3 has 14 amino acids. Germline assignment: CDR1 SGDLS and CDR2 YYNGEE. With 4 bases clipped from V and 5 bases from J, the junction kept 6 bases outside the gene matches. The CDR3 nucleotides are TGTGCCAGCAGCACCGGGACAGCCGATCAGCCCCAGCATTTT. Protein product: CASSTGTADQPQHF. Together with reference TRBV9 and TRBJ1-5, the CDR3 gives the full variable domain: DSGVTQTPKHLITATGQRVTLRCSPRSGDLSVYWYQQSLDQGLQFLIQYYNGEERAKGNILERFSAQQFPDLHSELNLSSLELGDSALYFCASSTGTADQPQHFGDGTRLSIL.

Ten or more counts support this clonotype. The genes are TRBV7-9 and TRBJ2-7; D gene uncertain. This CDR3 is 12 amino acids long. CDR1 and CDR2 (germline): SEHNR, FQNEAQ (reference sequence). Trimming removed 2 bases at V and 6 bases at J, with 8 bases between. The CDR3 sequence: CASSLLSPEQYF. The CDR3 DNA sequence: TGTGCCAGCAGCTTATTAAGTCCCGAGCAGTACTTC.

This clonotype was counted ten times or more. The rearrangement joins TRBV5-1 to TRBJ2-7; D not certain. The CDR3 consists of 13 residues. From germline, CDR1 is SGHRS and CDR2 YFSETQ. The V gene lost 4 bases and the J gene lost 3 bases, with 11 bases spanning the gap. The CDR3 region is CASSVARDYEQYF. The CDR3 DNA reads TGCGCCAGCAGCGTGGCTAGAGACTACGAGCAGTACTTC. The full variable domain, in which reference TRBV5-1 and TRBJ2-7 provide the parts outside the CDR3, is KAGVTQTPRYLIKTRGQQVTLSCSPISGHRSVSWYQQTPGQGLQFLFEYFSETQRNKGNFPGRFSGRQFSNSRSEMNVSTLELGDSALYLCASSVARDYEQYFGPGTRLTVT.

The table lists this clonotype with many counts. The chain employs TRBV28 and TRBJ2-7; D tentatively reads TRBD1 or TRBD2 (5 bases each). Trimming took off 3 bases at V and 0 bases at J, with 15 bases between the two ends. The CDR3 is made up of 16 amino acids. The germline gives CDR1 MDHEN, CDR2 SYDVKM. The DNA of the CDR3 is TGTGCCAGCAGTTTTTCGGGGCTCGGAAGCTCCTACGAGCAGTACTTC. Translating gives CASSFSGLGSSYEQYF.

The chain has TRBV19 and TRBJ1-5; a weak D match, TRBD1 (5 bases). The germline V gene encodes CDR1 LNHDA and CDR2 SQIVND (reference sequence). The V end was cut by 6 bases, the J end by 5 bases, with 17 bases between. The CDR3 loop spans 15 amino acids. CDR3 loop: CASREGGGGDQPQHF. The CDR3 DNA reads TGTGCCAGTAGGGAAGGCGGTGGGGGTGATCAGCCCCAGCATTTT.

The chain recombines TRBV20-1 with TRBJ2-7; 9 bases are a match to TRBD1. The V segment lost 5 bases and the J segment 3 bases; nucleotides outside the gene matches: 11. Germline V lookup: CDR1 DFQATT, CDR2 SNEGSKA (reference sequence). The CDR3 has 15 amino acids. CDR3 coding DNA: TGCAGTGCTCCAAATCTACTGACAGGGGGCTACGAGCAGTACTTC. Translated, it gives CSAPNLLTGGYEQYF.

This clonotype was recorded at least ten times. CDR3 coding DNA: TGTGCCAGCAGCCGAAGGACTACCTTCTCCTACAATGAGCAGTTCTTC. It encodes CASSRRTTFSYNEQFF. The rearrangement joins TRBV2 to TRBJ2-1, with a weak D call TRBD2 (6 bases). The V and J ends lost 6 bases and 0 bases respectively, with 15 bases between them. Germline lookup yields CDR1 SNHLY and CDR2 FYNNEI. CDR3 length: 16 amino acids.

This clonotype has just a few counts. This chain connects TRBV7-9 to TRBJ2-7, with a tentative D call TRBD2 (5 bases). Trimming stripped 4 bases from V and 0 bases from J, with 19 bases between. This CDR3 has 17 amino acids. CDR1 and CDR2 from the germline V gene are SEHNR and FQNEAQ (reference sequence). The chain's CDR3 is CASSSTFSDWHSYEQYF. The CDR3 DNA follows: TGTGCCAGCAGCTCAACTTTTAGCGACTGGCACTCCTACGAGCAGTACTTC.

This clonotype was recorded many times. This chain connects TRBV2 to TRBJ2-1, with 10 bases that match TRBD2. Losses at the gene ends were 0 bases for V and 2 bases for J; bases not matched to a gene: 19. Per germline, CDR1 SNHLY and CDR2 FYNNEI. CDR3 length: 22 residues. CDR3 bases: TGTGCCAGCAGTGAAGCGCTTCTAGCGGGAGAGAAAGGTCTAACCACCTACAATGAGCAGTTCTTC. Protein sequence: CASSEALLAGEKGLTTYNEQFF.

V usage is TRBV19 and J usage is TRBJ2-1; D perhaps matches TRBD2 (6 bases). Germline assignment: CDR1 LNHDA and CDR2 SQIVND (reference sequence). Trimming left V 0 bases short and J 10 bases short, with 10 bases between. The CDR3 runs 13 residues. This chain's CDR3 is CASSIEGRGEQFF. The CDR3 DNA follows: TGTGCCAGTAGTATAGAGGGGCGGGGAGAGCAGTTCTTC.

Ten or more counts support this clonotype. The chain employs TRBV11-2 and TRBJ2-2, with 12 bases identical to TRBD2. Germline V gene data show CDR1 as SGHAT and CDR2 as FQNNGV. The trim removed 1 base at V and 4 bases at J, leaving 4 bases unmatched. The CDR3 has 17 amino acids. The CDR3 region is CASSLGLAGVGTGELFF. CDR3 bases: TGTGCCAGCAGCTTAGGACTAGCGGGAGTGGGCACCGGGGAGCTGTTTTTT.

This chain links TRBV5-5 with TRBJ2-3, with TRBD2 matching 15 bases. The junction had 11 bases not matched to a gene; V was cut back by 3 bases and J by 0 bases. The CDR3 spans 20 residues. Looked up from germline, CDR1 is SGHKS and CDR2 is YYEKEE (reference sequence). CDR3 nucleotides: TGTGCCAGCAGCTCCCGGACTAGCGGGAGGGCCGGGATTAGCACAGATACGCAGTATTTT. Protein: CASSSRTSGRAGISTDTQYF.

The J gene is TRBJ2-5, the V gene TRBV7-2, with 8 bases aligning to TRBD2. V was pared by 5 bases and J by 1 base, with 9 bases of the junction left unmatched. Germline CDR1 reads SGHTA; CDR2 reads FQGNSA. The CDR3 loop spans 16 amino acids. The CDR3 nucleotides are TGTGCCAGCAGCCCGTGGGCCGGGGGGGGCCAAGAGACCCAGTACTTC. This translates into CASSPWAGGGQETQYF.

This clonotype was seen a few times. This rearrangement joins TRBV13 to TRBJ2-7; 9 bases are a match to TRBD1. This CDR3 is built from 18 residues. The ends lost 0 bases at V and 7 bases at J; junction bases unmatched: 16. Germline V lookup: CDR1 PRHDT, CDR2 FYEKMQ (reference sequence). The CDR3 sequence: CASSLGRNRDRVSGEQYF. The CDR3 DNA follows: TGTGCCAGCAGCTTAGGTCGGAACCGGGACAGGGTTTCAGGGGAGCAGTACTTC. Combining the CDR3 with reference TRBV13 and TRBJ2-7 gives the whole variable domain AAGVIQSPRHLIKEKRETATLKCYPIPRHDTVYWYQQGPGQDPQFLISFYEKMQSDKGSIPDRFSAQQFSDYHSELNMSSLELGDSALYFCASSLGRNRDRVSGEQYFGPGTRLTVT.

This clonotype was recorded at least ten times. DNA for the CDR3: TGCAGTGCTAAGGACCCGGAAACGGGAGATACGCAGTATTTT. This translates into CSAKDPETGDTQYF. The V call is TRBV20-1, the J call TRBJ2-3; D is unresolved. Germline CDR1 is DFQATT and CDR2 is SNEGSKA (reference sequence). The CDR3 is 14 amino acids. Trimming pared 4 bases from V and 5 bases from J, leaving 16 bases between.

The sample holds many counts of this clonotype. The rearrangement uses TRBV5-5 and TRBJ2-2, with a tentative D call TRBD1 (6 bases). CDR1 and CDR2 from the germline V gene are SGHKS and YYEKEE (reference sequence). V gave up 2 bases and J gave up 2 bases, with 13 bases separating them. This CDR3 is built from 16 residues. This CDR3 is CASSFPGTQNTGELFF. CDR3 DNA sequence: TGTGCCAGCAGCTTTCCAGGGACACAAAACACCGGGGAGCTGTTTTTT.

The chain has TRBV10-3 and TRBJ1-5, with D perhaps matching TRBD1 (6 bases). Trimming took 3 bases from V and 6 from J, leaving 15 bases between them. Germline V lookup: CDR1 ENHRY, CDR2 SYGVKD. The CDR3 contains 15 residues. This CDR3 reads CAISENGQIRQPQHF. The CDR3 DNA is TGTGCCATCAGTGAAAATGGACAGATCCGTCAGCCCCAGCATTTT.

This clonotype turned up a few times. CDR3 DNA: TGCGCCAGCAGCTTACAAGACAGACAAGAGACCCAGTACTTC. It specifies CASSLQDRQETQYF. V and J are TRBV5-1 and TRBJ2-5; TRBD1 is a possible D gene (5 bases). Germline CDR1 is SGHRS and CDR2 is YFSETQ. The CDR3 length is 14 residues. Trimming pared 2 bases from V and 2 bases from J, leaving 10 bases between.

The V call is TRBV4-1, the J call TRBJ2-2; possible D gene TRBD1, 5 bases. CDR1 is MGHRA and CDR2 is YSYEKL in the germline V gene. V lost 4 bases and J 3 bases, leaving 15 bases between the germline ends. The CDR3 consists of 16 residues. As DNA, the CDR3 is TGCGCCAGCAGCCGCCCAGAAGGGGTTCACACCGGGGAGCTGTTTTTT. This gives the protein CASSRPEGVHTGELFF.

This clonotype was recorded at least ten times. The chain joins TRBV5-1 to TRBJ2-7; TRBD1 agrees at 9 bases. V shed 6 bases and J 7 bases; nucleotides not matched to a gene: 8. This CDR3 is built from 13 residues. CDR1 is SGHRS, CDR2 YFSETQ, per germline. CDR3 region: CASNIQGAGEQYF. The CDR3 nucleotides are TGCGCCAGCAATATACAGGGGGCGGGGGAGCAGTACTTC.

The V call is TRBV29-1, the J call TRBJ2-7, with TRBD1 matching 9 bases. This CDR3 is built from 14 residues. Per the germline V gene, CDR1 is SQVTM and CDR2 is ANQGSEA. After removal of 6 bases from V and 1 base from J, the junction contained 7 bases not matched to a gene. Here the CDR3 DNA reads TGCAGCGTACTTGGAGGACAGGGGTCCTACGAGCAGTACTTC. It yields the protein CSVLGGQGSYEQYF.